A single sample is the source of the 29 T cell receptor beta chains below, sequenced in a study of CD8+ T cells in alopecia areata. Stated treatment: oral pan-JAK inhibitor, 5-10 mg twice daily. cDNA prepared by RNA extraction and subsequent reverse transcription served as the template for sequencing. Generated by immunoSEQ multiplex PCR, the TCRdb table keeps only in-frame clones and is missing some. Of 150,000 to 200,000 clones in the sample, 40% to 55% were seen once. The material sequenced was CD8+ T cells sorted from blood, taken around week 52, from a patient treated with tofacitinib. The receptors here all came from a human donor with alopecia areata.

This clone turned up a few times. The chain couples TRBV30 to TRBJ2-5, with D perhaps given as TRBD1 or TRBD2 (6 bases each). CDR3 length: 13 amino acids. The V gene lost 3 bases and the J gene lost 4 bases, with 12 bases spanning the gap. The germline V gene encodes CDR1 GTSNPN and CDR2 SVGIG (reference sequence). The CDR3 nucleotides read TGTGCCTGGAGCCTAAAGGGGGGAGAGACCCAGTACTTC. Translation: CAWSLKGGETQYF.

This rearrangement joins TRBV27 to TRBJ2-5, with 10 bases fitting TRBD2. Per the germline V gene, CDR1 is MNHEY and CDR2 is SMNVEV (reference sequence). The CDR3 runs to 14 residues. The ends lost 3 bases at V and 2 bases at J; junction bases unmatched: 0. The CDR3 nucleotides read TGTGCCAGCAGTTTTAGCGGGGGGCAAGAGACCCAGTACTTC. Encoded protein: CASSFSGGQETQYF.

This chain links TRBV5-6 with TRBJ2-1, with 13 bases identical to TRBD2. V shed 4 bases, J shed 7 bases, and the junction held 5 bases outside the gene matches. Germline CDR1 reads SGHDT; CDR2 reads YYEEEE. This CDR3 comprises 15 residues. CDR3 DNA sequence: TGTGCCAGCAGCCCCGGACTAGCGGGGGATAATGAGCAGTTCTTC. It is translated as CASSPGLAGDNEQFF.

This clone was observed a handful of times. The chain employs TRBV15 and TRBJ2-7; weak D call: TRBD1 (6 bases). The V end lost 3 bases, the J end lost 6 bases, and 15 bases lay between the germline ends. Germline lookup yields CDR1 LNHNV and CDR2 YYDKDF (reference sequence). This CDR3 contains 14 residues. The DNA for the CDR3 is TGTGCCACCAGCAGGGGGACGGACAGCGGCGAGCAGTACTTC. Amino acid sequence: CATSRGTDSGEQYF.

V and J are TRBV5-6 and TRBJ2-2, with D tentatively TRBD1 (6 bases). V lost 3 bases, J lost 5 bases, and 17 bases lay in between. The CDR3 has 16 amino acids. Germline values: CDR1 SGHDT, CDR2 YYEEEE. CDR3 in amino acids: CASSSHQGQGTGELFF. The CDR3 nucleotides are TGTGCCAGCAGCTCCCATCAGGGGCAGGGAACCGGGGAGCTGTTTTTT.

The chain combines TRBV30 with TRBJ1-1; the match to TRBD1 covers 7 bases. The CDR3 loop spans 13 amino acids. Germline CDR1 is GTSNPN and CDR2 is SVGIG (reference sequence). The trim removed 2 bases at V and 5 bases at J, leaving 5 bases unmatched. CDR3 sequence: CAWSPTGTTEAFF. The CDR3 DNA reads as TGTGCCTGGAGTCCGACAGGGACTACTGAAGCTTTCTTT.

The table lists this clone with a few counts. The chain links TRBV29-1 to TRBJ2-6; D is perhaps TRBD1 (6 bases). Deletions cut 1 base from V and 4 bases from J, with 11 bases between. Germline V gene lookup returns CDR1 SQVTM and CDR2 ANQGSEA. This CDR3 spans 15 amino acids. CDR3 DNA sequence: TGCAGCGTTGAAGGCGACAGGACCGGGGCCAACGTCCTGACTTTC. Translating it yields CSVEGDRTGANVLTF.

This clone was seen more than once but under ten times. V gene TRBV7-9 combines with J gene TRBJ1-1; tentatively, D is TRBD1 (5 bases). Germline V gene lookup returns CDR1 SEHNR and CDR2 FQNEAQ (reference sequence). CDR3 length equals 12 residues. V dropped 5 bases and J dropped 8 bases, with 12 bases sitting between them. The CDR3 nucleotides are TGTGCCAGCAGCCGCAGACGGGGGGAAGCTTTCTTT. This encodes CASSRRRGEAFF.

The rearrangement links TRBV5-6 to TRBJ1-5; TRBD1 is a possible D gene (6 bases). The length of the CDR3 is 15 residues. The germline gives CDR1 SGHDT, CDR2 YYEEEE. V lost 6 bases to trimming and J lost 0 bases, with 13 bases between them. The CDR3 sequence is CASIRRDNSNQPQHF. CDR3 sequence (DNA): TGTGCCAGCATCCGCAGGGACAATAGCAATCAGCCCCAGCATTTT.

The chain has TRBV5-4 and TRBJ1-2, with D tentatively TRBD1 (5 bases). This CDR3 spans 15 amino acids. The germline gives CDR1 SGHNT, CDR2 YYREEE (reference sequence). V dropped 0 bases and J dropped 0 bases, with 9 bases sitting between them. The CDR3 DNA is TGTGCCAGCAGCTTGGACGGGACTTCTAACTATGGCTACACCTTC. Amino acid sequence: CASSLDGTSNYGYTF.

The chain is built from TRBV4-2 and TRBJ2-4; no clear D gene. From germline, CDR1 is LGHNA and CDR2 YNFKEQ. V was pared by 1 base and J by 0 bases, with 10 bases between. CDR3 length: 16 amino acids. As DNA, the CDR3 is TGTGCCAGCAGCCAAGCCGTAGAGGAAGCCAAAAACATTCAGTACTTC. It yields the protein CASSQAVEEAKNIQYF.

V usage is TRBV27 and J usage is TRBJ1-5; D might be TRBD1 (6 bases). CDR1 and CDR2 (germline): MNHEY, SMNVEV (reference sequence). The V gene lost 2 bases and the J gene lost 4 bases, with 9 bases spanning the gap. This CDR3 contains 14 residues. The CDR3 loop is CASSLRGINQPQHF. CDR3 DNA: TGTGCCAGCAGTTTAAGGGGGATAAATCAGCCCCAGCATTTT.

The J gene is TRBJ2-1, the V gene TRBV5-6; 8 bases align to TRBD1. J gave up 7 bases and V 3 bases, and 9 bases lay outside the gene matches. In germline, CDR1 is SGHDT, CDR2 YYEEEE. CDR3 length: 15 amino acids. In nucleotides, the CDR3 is TGTGCCAGCAGCTGGGGGACAGGAGACTTTAATGAGCAGTTCTTC. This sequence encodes CASSWGTGDFNEQFF.

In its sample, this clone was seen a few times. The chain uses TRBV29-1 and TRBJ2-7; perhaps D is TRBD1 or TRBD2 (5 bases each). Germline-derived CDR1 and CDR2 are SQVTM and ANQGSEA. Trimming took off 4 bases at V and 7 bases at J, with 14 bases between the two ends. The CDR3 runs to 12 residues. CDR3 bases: TGCAGCGTTGCGGGGACGCTTAGTGAGCAGTACTTC. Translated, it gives CSVAGTLSEQYF.

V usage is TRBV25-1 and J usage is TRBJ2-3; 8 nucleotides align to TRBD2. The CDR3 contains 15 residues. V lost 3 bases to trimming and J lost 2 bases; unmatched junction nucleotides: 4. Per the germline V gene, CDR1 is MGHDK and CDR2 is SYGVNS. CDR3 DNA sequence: TGTGCCAGCAGTGACCGGGGGGGAAACACAGATACGCAGTATTTT. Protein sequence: CASSDRGGNTDTQYF.

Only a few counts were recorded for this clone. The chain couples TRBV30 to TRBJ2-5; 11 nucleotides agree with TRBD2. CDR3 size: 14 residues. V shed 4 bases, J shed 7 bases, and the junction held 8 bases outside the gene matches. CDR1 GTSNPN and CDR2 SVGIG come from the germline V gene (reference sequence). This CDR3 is CAWNQGLADGTQYF. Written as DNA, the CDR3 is TGTGCCTGGAACCAGGGACTAGCGGACGGGACCCAGTACTTC. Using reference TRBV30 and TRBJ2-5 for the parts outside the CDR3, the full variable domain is SQTIHQWPATLVQPVGSPLSLECTVEGTSNPNLYWYRQAAGRGLQLLFYSVGIGQISSEVPQNLSASRPQDRQFILSSKKLLLSDSGFYLCAWNQGLADGTQYFGPGTRLLVL.

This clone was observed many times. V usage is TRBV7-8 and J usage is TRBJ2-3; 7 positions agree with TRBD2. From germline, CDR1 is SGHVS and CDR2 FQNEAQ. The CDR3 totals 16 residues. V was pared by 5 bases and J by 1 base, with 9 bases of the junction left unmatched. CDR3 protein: CASSPGWEGGTDTQYF. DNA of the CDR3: TGTGCCAGCAGCCCTGGGTGGGAGGGTGGCACAGATACGCAGTATTTT.

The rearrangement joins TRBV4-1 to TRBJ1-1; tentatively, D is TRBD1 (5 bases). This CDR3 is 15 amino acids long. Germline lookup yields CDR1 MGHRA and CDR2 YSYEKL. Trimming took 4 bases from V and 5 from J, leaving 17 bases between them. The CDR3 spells CASSLGAHRGTEAFF. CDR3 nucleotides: TGCGCCAGCAGCCTTGGGGCACACCGAGGGACTGAAGCTTTCTTT.

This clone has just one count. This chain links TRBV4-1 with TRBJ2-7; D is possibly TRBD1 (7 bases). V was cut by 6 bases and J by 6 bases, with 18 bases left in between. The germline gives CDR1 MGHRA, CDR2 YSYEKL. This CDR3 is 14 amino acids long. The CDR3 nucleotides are TGCGCCAGCAGGGACCTACAGGGGACTGGCGAGCAGTACTTC. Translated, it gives CASRDLQGTGEQYF.

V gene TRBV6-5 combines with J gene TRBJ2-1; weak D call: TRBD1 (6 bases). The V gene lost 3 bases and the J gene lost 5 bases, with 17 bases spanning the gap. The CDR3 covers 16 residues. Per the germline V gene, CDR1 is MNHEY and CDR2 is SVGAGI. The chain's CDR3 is CASSYEGEGADNEQFF. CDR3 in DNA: TGTGCCAGCAGTTATGAGGGGGAAGGGGCAGACAATGAGCAGTTCTTC.

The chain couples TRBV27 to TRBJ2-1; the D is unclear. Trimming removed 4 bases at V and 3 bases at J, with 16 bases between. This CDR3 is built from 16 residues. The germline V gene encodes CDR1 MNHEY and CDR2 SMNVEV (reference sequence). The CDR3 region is CASSSQSSNNYNEQFF. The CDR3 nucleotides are TGTGCCAGCAGTTCCCAGTCCTCTAACAACTACAATGAGCAGTTCTTC.

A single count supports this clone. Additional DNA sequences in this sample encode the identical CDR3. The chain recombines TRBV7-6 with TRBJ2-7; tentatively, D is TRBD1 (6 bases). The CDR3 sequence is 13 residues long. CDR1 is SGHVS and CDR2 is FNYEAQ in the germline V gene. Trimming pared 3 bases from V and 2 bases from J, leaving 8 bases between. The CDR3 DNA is TGTGCCAGCAGCTTCGACAGGACCTACGAGCAGTACTTC. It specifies CASSFDRTYEQYF.

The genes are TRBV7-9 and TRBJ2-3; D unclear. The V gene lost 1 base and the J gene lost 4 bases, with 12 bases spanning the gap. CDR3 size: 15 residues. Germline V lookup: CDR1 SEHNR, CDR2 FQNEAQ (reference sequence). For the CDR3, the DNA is TGTGCCAGCAGCTTAGTTCATAAGGTTCCAGATACGCAGTATTTT. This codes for CASSLVHKVPDTQYF.

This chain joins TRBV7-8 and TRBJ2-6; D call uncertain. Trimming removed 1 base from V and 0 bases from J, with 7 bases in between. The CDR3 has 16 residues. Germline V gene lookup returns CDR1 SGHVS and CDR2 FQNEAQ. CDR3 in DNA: TGTGCCAGCAGCTTAGGACCCTTCTCTGGGGCCAACGTCCTGACTTTC. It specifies CASSLGPFSGANVLTF.

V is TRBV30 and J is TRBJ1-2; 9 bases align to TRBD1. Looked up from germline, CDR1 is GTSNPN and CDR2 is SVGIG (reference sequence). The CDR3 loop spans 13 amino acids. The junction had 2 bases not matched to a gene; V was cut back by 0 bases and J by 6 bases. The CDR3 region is CAWSVRQGDGYTF. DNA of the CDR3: TGTGCCTGGAGTGTACGACAGGGGGATGGCTACACCTTC.

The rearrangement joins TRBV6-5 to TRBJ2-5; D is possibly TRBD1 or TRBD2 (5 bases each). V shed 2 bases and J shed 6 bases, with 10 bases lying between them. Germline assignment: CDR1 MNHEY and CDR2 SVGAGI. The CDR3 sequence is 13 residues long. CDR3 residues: CASSYAGTKTQYF. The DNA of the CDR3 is TGTGCCAGCAGTTACGCAGGGACGAAGACCCAGTACTTC.

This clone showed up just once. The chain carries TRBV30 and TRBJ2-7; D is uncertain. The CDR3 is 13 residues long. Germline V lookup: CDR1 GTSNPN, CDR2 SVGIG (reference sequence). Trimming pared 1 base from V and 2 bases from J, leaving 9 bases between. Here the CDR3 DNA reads TGTGCCTGGAGTGATAACAGTCCCTACGAGCAGTACTTC. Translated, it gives CAWSDNSPYEQYF.

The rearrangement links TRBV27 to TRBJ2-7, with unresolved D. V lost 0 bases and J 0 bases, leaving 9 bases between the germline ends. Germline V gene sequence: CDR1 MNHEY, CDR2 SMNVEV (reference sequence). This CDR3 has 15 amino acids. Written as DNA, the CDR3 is TGTGCCAGCAGTTTATCGATGAGGAGCTCCTACGAGCAGTACTTC. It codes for CASSLSMRSSYEQYF.

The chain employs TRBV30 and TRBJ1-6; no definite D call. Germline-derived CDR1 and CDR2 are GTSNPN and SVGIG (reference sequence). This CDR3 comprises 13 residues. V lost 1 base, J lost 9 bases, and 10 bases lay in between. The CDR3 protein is CAWSEMGGSPLHF. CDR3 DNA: TGTGCCTGGAGTGAGATGGGAGGTTCACCCCTCCACTTT.